The 10 T cell receptor beta chains reported below all come from one sample, sequenced in a study of shared clonotypes between healthy human individuals. Sequenced by immunoSEQ multiplex PCR; TCRdb stores in-frame clones only, minus some. The sample lists about 2,100,000 clones, 85% to 95% occurring once. The naive CD8 population came from CD45RO-negative cells selected for CCR7, without terminally differentiated effector memory CD45RA+ cells. Source material: naive CD8+ T cells from PBMCs. These receptors all stem from a man aged 18 to 30 in good health. Some clones in this sample may be carry-over from other donors' samples.

The chain couples TRBV6-5 to TRBJ1-6; D is perhaps TRBD1 (6 bases). CDR1 MNHEY and CDR2 SVGAGI come from the germline V gene. CDR3 length: 14 amino acids. The V end lost 2 bases, the J end lost 11 bases, and 13 bases lay between the germline ends. The CDR3 DNA is TGTGCCAGCAGTTACGGGGGCACGGCAACACCCCTCCACTTT. Residues: CASSYGGTATPLHF.

CDR3 sequence (DNA): TGTGCCACCAGCGGCGGACCCGATGAAAAACTGTTTTTT. Translation gives CATSGGPDEKLFF. The chain recombines TRBV15 with TRBJ1-4; D is ambiguous. The germline V gene encodes CDR1 LNHNV and CDR2 YYDKDF (reference sequence). With 5 bases removed from V and 6 bases from J, the gap between germline ends came to 10 bases. The CDR3 loop spans 13 amino acids.

The chain recombines TRBV2 with TRBJ2-7; a weak D match, TRBD2 (5 bases). Germline CDR1 and CDR2: SNHLY and FYNNEI. Trimming stripped 10 bases from V and 2 bases from J, with 15 bases between. CDR3 length equals 13 residues. In nucleotides, the CDR3 is TGTGCCATCCGGAGGCCTCCGCCCTACGAGCAGTACTTC. Amino acid sequence: CAIRRPPPYEQYF.

Notes on this clone: Other DNA variants within this sample encode the same CDR3. The chain joins TRBV19 to TRBJ1-1; D is uncertain. The length of the CDR3 is 13 residues. Trimming left V 3 bases short and J 5 bases short, with 10 bases between. Germline values: CDR1 LNHDA, CDR2 SQIVND (reference sequence). CDR3 sequence (DNA): TGTGCCAGTAGTATCTGGGGTAGGACTGAAGCTTTCTTT. This translates into CASSIWGRTEAFF.

The rearrangement joins TRBV7-9 to TRBJ2-5; TRBD2 matches at 12 bases. V gave up 6 bases and J gave up 5 bases; unmatched junction bases: 7. The CDR3 covers 15 residues. Germline assignment: CDR1 SEHNR and CDR2 FQNEAQ (reference sequence). CDR3 loop: CASRGTSGPPETQYF. The CDR3 DNA sequence: TGTGCCAGCAGAGGGACTAGCGGGCCCCCCGAGACCCAGTACTTC.

The chain joins TRBV28 to TRBJ1-2, with 7 bases fitting TRBD1. There are 18 residues in the CDR3. Germline trimming cut 7 bases from V and 2 bases from J; bases unmatched to any gene: 19. Germline loops: CDR1 MDHEN, CDR2 SYDVKM. For the CDR3, the DNA is TGTGCCAGCACCTTTGAGGAGGTTGACAGGGAAATGAACTATGGCTACACCTTC. It encodes CASTFEEVDREMNYGYTF.

V and J are TRBV13 and TRBJ2-7; TRBD1 agrees at 8 bases. CDR3 length: 12 amino acids. The junction had 3 bases not matched to a gene; V was cut back by 5 bases and J by 6 bases. From germline, CDR1 is PRHDT and CDR2 FYEKMQ (reference sequence). CDR3 in amino acids: CASSQDRAEQYF. As DNA, the CDR3 is TGTGCCAGCAGCCAGGACAGGGCCGAGCAGTACTTC.

The V gene is TRBV11-2, the J gene TRBJ1-3; D unclear. V was pared by 5 bases and J by 1 base, with 18 bases between. This CDR3 spans 17 amino acids. Germline values: CDR1 SGHAT, CDR2 FQNNGV. Here the CDR3 DNA reads TGTGCCAGCAGCCCCCCTTCGGACTACTTATCTGGAAACACCATATATTTT. Amino acids: CASSPPSDYLSGNTIYF.

The chain is built from TRBV7-9 and TRBJ2-2, with unresolved D. The CDR3 has 12 residues. Germline loops: CDR1 SEHNR, CDR2 FQNEAQ (reference sequence). V lost 5 bases and J lost 4, with 5 bases in between. Written as DNA, the CDR3 is TGTGCCAGCAGCGGCATCACCGGGGAGCTGTTTTTT. It translates to CASSGITGELFF.

The chain uses TRBV4-1 and TRBJ1-1, with D tentatively TRBD1 (5 bases). Germline V gene data show CDR1 as MGHRA and CDR2 as YSYEKL. V was cut by 7 bases and J by 4 bases, with 19 bases left in between. CDR3 length equals 15 residues. CDR3 DNA: TGCGCCAGCATCCCCGTGTTCGGAGGGGTCACTGAAGCTTTCTTT. Residues: CASIPVFGGVTEAFF.